This T cell receptor (beta chain) came from a study of CD8+ T cells in alopecia areata. Overall study findings and caveats: Expanded CD8+ clones among the top 100, as well as scalp clonality, were significantly decreased by tofacitinib. Throughout tofacitinib, many expanded lesional clones continued to persist in scalp and blood.

Following extraction, RNA underwent reverse transcription to cDNA, which served as the sequencing template. The repertoire was sequenced with immunoSEQ multiplex PCR; TCRdb's copy has only in-frame clones and lacks some. Among some 150,000 clones listed, around 86% were seen once. CDR3 size: 13 residues. Trimming removed 5 bases from V and 2 bases from J; junction bases left unmatched: 5. CDR1 and CDR2 from the germline V gene are GTSNPN and SVGIG (reference sequence). Treatment noted: oral pan-JAK inhibitor, 5-10 mg twice daily. Of note for this clone: Its antigen is not identified.

The input for sequencing was CD8+ T cells sorted from blood, taken at week 4, from a patient treated with tofacitinib. This sequence originates from a human donor with alopecia areata. The chain carries TRBV30 and TRBJ1-2; the match to TRBD1 covers 7 bases. CDR3 region: CAWRQGLNYGYTF. Here the CDR3 DNA reads TGTGCCTGGCGACAGGGACTAAACTATGGCTACACCTTC.